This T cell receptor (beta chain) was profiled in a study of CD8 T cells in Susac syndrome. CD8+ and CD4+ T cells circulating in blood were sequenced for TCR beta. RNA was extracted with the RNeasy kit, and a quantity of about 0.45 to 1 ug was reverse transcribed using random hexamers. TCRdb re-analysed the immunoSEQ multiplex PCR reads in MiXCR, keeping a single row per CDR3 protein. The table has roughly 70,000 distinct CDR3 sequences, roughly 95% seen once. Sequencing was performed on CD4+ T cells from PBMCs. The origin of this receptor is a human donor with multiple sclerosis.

The CDR3: CASSSTRETQYF. Here the CDR3 DNA reads TGCGCCAGCAGCTCCACGCGGGAGACCCAGTACTTC. The chain carries TRBV5-1 and TRBJ2-5; D remains unclear. The germline gives CDR1 SGHRS, CDR2 YFSETQ. The CDR3 is 12 amino acids. Deletions cut 3 bases from V and 5 bases from J, with 8 bases between. The whole variable domain, remainder taken from reference TRBV5-1 and TRBJ2-5, is KAGVTQTPRYLIKTRGQQVTLSCSPISGHRSVSWYQQTPGQGLQFLFEYFSETQRNKGNFPGRFSGRQFSNSRSEMNVSTLELGDSALYLCASSSTRETQYFGPGTRLLVL.